These 25 T cell receptor beta chains came from one sample sequenced in a study of blood T cell repertoires in COVID-19. The repertoire was sequenced with immunoSEQ multiplex PCR; TCRdb's copy has only in-frame clones and lacks some. The table shows some 100,000 clones, with roughly 80% occurring only once. Input material: peripheral blood. These receptor sequences come from a human donor in a cohort sampled during active COVID-19.

The chain joins TRBV5-4 to TRBJ2-3; possibly TRBD1 for D (6 bases). Germline assignment: CDR1 SGHNT and CDR2 YYREEE (reference sequence). The CDR3 extends over 15 amino acids. Trimming took off 4 bases at V and 3 bases at J, with 15 bases between the two ends. CDR3 amino acids: CASSPDRWGTDTQYF. The CDR3 coding sequence is TGTGCCAGCAGCCCCGACAGGTGGGGGACAGATACGCAGTATTTT.

V usage is TRBV25-1 and J usage is TRBJ1-2, with D perhaps TRBD1 (6 bases). Germline V gene sequence: CDR1 MGHDK, CDR2 SYGVNS. CDR3 length: 16 amino acids. V gave up 5 bases and J gave up 3 bases, with 19 bases separating them. The CDR3 DNA follows: TGTGCCAGCAGTCCGACAGGTCGAAGGGTGGACTATGGCTACACCTTC. This translates into CASSPTGRRVDYGYTF.

The rearrangement joins TRBV30 to TRBJ2-7, with 8 bases matching TRBD1. V lost 4 bases, J lost 6 bases, and 5 bases stayed unmatched. Germline lookup yields CDR1 GTSNPN and CDR2 SVGIG (reference sequence). The CDR3 has 12 residues. CDR3 bases: TGTGCCTGGAATAAGGACAGGGCCGAGCAGTACTTC. Amino acid sequence: CAWNKDRAEQYF.

A few counts support this clone. At one boundary the junction diverges from the germline segment, which might be a read error. The chain employs TRBV20-1 and TRBJ2-3, with D perhaps TRBD1 (6 bases). The CDR3 is 10 residues long. CDR1 is DFQATT and CDR2 is SNEGSKA in the germline V gene (reference sequence). The CDR3 DNA reads as TGCAGTGCTACAGGGGCCCCTGACGGTTTT. This translates into CSATGAPDGF.

V gene TRBV5-1 combines with J gene TRBJ1-2, with D perhaps matching TRBD1 (6 bases). This CDR3 comprises 13 residues. Trimming stripped 0 bases from V and 7 bases from J, with 10 bases between. CDR1 and CDR2 (germline): SGHRS, YFSETQ. The chain's CDR3 is CASSLGTEAGYTF. CDR3 DNA sequence: TGCGCCAGCAGCTTGGGGACAGAGGCTGGCTACACCTTC.

The chain links TRBV20-1 to TRBJ1-1; D is perhaps TRBD1 (6 bases). The CDR3 consists of 11 residues. The V end lost 4 bases, the J end lost 10 bases, and 13 bases lay between the germline ends. From germline, CDR1 is DFQATT and CDR2 SNEGSKA (reference sequence). CDR3 amino acids: CSAMGHRLAFF. The CDR3 DNA follows: TGCAGTGCTATGGGACATCGGTTAGCTTTCTTT.

The chain carries TRBV19 and TRBJ1-2; 7 bases match TRBD1. The CDR3 is made up of 13 amino acids. CDR1 is LNHDA, CDR2 SQIVND, per germline (reference sequence). The V gene end was trimmed by 4 bases and the J gene end by 8 bases; junction bases not matched to a gene: 7. CDR3 DNA sequence: TGTGCCAGTAGTACCCGGACAGGCGGGGGCTACACCTTC. Translated: CASSTRTGGGYTF.

The chain links TRBV9 to TRBJ2-1, with 7 bases identical to TRBD1. After removal of 3 bases from V and 7 bases from J, the junction contained 7 bases not matched to a gene. The CDR3 contains 14 residues. Germline CDR1 SGDLS, CDR2 YYNGEE. The CDR3 nucleotides are TGTGCCAGCAGCGCCCGACAGGGCGGTAATGAGCAGTTCTTC. Translating gives CASSARQGGNEQFF.

The chain joins TRBV28 to TRBJ2-2, with D maybe TRBD1 (6 bases). Trimming removed 5 bases from V and 7 bases from J, with 14 bases in between. The CDR3 covers 14 residues. Germline assignment: CDR1 MDHEN and CDR2 SYDVKM. CDR3 bases: TGTGCCAGCAGTCCTGTAGGGGGTGGCGGGGAGCTGTTTTTT. Its protein product is CASSPVGGGGELFF.

The CDR3 DNA reads as TGTGCCTGGAGTGCCTCATCTTCAGGAGGCGAAGCTTTCTTT. It is translated as CAWSASSSGGEAFF. The V and J genes are TRBV30 and TRBJ1-1; D not certain. The CDR3 is made up of 14 amino acids. Trimming removed 1 base at V and 8 bases at J, with 17 bases between. The germline gives CDR1 GTSNPN, CDR2 SVGIG (reference sequence).

This clone was observed once. The J gene is TRBJ2-3, the V gene TRBV7-9, with a weak D call TRBD1 (6 bases). Germline CDR1 reads SEHNR; CDR2 reads FQNEAQ (reference sequence). This CDR3 comprises 15 residues. The V gene lost 1 base and the J gene lost 2 bases, with 10 bases spanning the gap. CDR3 sequence reads: CASSLVGTFTDTQYF. The CDR3 nucleotides are TGTGCCAGCAGCTTAGTTGGGACATTCACAGATACGCAGTATTTT.

Here the CDR3 reads CASSSDSNYGYTF. As DNA, the CDR3 is TGTGCCAGCAGCTCGGACAGCAACTATGGCTACACCTTC. V and J are TRBV5-5 and TRBJ1-2, with D possibly matching TRBD1 (6 bases). This CDR3 is 13 amino acids long. Trimming stripped 3 bases from V and 2 bases from J, with 8 bases between. Germline V CDR1 and CDR2: SGHKS, YYEKEE (reference sequence).

The chain has TRBV6-5 and TRBJ2-7; 8 bases match TRBD1. V shed 6 bases, J shed 2 bases, and the junction held 0 bases outside the gene matches. The CDR3 contains 12 residues. Germline CDR1 MNHEY, CDR2 SVGAGI. The CDR3 sequence: CASRTGAYEQYF. The CDR3 coding sequence is TGTGCCAGCAGGACAGGGGCCTACGAGCAGTACTTC.

V gene TRBV29-1 combines with J gene TRBJ1-1; 8 positions match TRBD1. The V gene's germline CDR1 is SQVTM and CDR2 ANQGSEA. V lost 8 bases, J lost 4 bases, and 6 bases stayed unmatched. This CDR3 region has 12 residues. The CDR3 DNA reads TGCAGCTTAAGACAGGGGACCACTGAAGCTTTCTTT. Translation: CSLRQGTTEAFF.

The V gene is TRBV14, the J gene TRBJ2-4; maybe TRBD2 (6 bases). Germline V CDR1 and CDR2: SGHDN, FVKESK. V lost 4 bases to trimming and J lost 3 bases, with 13 bases between them. The CDR3 runs 15 residues. The CDR3 loop reads CASSPTDGSKNIQYF. The CDR3 coding sequence is TGTGCCAGCAGCCCAACAGACGGGAGCAAAAACATTCAGTACTTC.

The chain recombines TRBV2 with TRBJ2-5, with D possibly being TRBD1 (6 bases). This CDR3 region has 12 residues. Looked up from germline, CDR1 is SNHLY and CDR2 is FYNNEI. V was cut by 6 bases and J by 11 bases, with 16 bases left in between. The DNA for the CDR3 is TGTGCCAGCAGGACCCCAGGGGCCGAACAGTACTTC. It yields the protein CASRTPGAEQYF.

This chain joins TRBV19 and TRBJ1-2, with a possible D match to TRBD1 (6 bases). The V end lost 5 bases, the J end lost 8 bases, and 15 bases lay between the germline ends. The CDR3 is 13 amino acids. Per germline, CDR1 LNHDA and CDR2 SQIVND (reference sequence). The CDR3 reads CASSFRSGDGYTF. DNA for the CDR3: TGTGCCAGTAGTTTCCGATCAGGGGACGGCTACACCTTC.

This chain uses TRBV28 with TRBJ1-5, with D unresolved. Germline V gene sequence: CDR1 MDHEN, CDR2 SYDVKM. The V gene lost 6 bases and the J gene lost 9 bases, with 21 bases spanning the gap. This CDR3 region has 15 residues. The DNA for the CDR3 is TGTGCCAGCAGCATGGGGAGGGCCCGCGGGTCGCCCCAGCATTTT. Amino acids: CASSMGRARGSPQHF.

The V call is TRBV2, the J call TRBJ2-1; D uncertain. CDR3 length: 15 residues. The V gene's germline CDR1 is SNHLY and CDR2 FYNNEI. V was shortened by 1 base and J by 2 bases, with 9 bases between the two germline ends. The CDR3: CASSEGDNAYNEQFF. CDR3 in DNA: TGTGCCAGCAGTGAAGGAGACAACGCCTACAATGAGCAGTTCTTC.

The J gene is TRBJ2-5, the V gene TRBV11-2; TRBD2 is a possible D gene (6 bases). The CDR3 covers 15 residues. V lost 1 base and J lost 5, with 14 bases in between. CDR1 SGHAT and CDR2 FQNNGV come from the germline V gene. As DNA, the CDR3 is TGTGCCAGCAGCTTAGTTCCCGGGAGTTTGGAGACCCAGTACTTC. As protein: CASSLVPGSLETQYF. Looking up the rest from reference TRBV11-2 and TRBJ2-5 gives the full variable domain: EAGVAQSPRYKIIEKRQSVAFWCNPISGHATLYWYQQILGQGPKLLIQFQNNGVVDDSQLPKDRFSAERLKGVDSTLKIQPAKLEDSAVYLCASSLVPGSLETQYFGPGTRLLVL.

V usage is TRBV28 and J usage is TRBJ1-1, with D perhaps TRBD1 (5 bases). CDR3 length: 15 amino acids. Trimming removed 6 bases at V and 4 bases at J, with 18 bases between. Germline V gene data show CDR1 as MDHEN and CDR2 as SYDVKM. DNA for the CDR3: TGTGCCAGCAGCAAACCTTCGGGGGGAATCACTGAAGCTTTCTTT. Translated, it gives CASSKPSGGITEAFF.

The chain links TRBV3-1 (or the pseudogene TRBV3-2) to TRBJ2-2; a possible D gene is TRBD2 (6 bases). V lost 1 base to trimming and J lost 6 bases, with 18 bases between them. This CDR3 has 17 amino acids. Germline V gives CDR1 LGHDT, CDR2 YNNKEL (reference sequence). The CDR3 DNA sequence: TGTGCCAGCAGCCAAGCACTTGCGGGGCCGCGCGCCGGGGAGCTGTTTTTT. Translation gives CASSQALAGPRAGELFF.

This sequence joins TRBV11-2 and TRBJ2-1; D not certain. This CDR3 spans 16 amino acids. Trimming removed 1 base at V and 0 bases at J, with 10 bases between. The V gene's germline CDR1 is SGHAT and CDR2 FQNNGV. The CDR3 DNA reads as TGTGCCAGCAGCTTAGTTGGGCCCAACTCCTACAATGAGCAGTTCTTC. Translating it yields CASSLVGPNSYNEQFF.

This CDR3 reads CATSDPGTANQPQHF. Here the CDR3 DNA reads TGTGCCACCAGTGATCCCGGGACAGCCAATCAGCCCCAGCATTTT. This rearrangement joins TRBV24-1 to TRBJ1-5, with TRBD1 matching 7 bases. The CDR3 totals 15 residues. Per the germline V gene, CDR1 is KGHDR and CDR2 is SFDVKD. With V trimmed by 3 bases and J by 3 bases, 4 bases remained unmatched.

This chain connects TRBV3-1 (or the pseudogene TRBV3-2) to TRBJ2-2, with D possibly being TRBD2 (5 bases). Trimming left V 4 bases short and J 2 bases short, with 14 bases between. The CDR3 totals 16 residues. The germline CDR1 and CDR2 sequences are LGHDT and YNNKEL (reference sequence). As DNA, the CDR3 is TGTGCCAGCAGCCCTCCTGGCAGGACTAACACCGGGGAGCTGTTTTTT. Translating it yields CASSPPGRTNTGELFF.